One and the same sample provided the 28 T cell receptor beta chains below, sequenced in a study of glioma-infiltrating T cells after dendritic cell vaccination. Sequenced by immunoSEQ multiplex PCR; TCRdb stores in-frame clones only, minus some. The sample lists fewer than 85,000 clones; under 90% were seen once. Sequenced material: blood, taken before dendritic cell vaccination. The receptors were sampled from a human donor with glioblastoma.

The chain combines TRBV5-6 with TRBJ2-1; 7 bases are shared with TRBD1. This CDR3 has 16 residues. V shed 2 bases, J shed 4 bases, and the junction held 9 bases outside the gene matches. In germline, CDR1 is SGHDT, CDR2 YYEEEE. This chain's CDR3 is CASSFSGTAAYNEQFF. The CDR3 coding sequence is TGTGCCAGCAGCTTCTCCGGGACAGCAGCATACAATGAGCAGTTCTTC.

The rearrangement uses TRBV4-3 and TRBJ1-6; D is possibly TRBD1 (6 bases). Germline V gene lookup returns CDR1 LGHNA and CDR2 YSLEER. Trimming left V 3 bases short and J 6 bases short, with 15 bases between. CDR3 length: 16 amino acids. CDR3 sequence: CASSQSGTTPNSPLHF. The CDR3 DNA follows: TGCGCCAGCAGCCAGTCCGGGACAACTCCTAATTCACCCCTCCACTTT.

The chain combines TRBV5-1 with TRBJ1-2, with 9 bases lining up with TRBD1. This CDR3 comprises 14 residues. Trimming cost V 0 bases and J 7 bases; bases outside gene matches: 4. Germline values: CDR1 SGHRS, CDR2 YFSETQ. The CDR3 region has the DNA TGCGCCAGCAGCTTGGAACAGGGGGCGAGTGGCTACACCTTC. Translation: CASSLEQGASGYTF.

This chain links TRBV4-1 with TRBJ2-4; 11 bases are shared with TRBD1. J lost 0 bases, V lost 3 bases, and 7 bases had no gene match. This CDR3 has 18 residues. Germline V gene sequence: CDR1 MGHRA, CDR2 YSYEKL. CDR3 amino acids: CASSQGTGGILAKNIQYF. The CDR3 nucleotides read TGCGCCAGCAGCCAGGGGACAGGGGGAATCCTAGCCAAAAACATTCAGTACTTC.

The chain is built from TRBV16 and TRBJ2-7; 7 nucleotides line up with TRBD1. Germline V gene sequence: CDR1 KGHSY, CDR2 FQNENV. CDR3 length equals 15 residues. The J segment lost 4 bases and the V segment lost 1 base, leaving 7 bases of the junction unmatched. This CDR3 is CASSQYGRGTYEQYF. The CDR3 nucleotides read TGTGCCAGCAGCCAATATGGCAGGGGGACATACGAGCAGTACTTC.

This chain connects TRBV5-4 to TRBJ2-2; TRBD1 might be the D (8 bases). The CDR3 has 19 residues. With 6 bases removed from V and 2 bases from J, the gap between germline ends came to 26 bases. Germline CDR1 is SGHNT and CDR2 is YYREEE (reference sequence). For the CDR3, the DNA is TGTGCCAGCACCTCAGCGCGAGGGGGGGGACAGGCAAACACCGGGGAGCTGTTTTTT. It is translated as CASTSARGGGQANTGELFF. The full variable domain, with the rest looked up from reference TRBV5-4 and TRBJ2-2, is ETGVTQSPTHLIKTRGQQVTLRCSSQSGHNTVSWYQQALGQGPQFIFQYYREEENGRGNFPPRFSGLQFPNYSSELNVNALELDDSALYLCASTSARGGGQANTGELFFGEGSRLTVL.

This clone was seen only once. The rearrangement joins TRBV6-6 to TRBJ1-1; D remains ambiguous. The CDR3 runs to 13 residues. Deletions cut 4 bases from V and 2 bases from J, with 8 bases between. Germline loops: CDR1 MNHNY, CDR2 SVGAGI (reference sequence). In DNA form, the CDR3 reads TGTGCCAGCAGTTCCCTCAGAAACACTGAAGCTTTCTTT. This codes for CASSSLRNTEAFF.

The chain recombines TRBV4-1 with TRBJ1-1; D call uncertain. Trimming cost V 2 bases and J 1 base, with 14 bases left between them. The CDR3 spans 16 residues. Germline values: CDR1 MGHRA, CDR2 YSYEKL. The CDR3 reads CASSQRLGTPNTEAFF. In nucleotides, the CDR3 is TGCGCCAGCAGCCAAAGGTTGGGCACTCCGAACACTGAAGCTTTCTTT.

The chain links TRBV30 to TRBJ2-7; 8 bases agree with TRBD1. The CDR3 is 15 residues long. J was trimmed by 3 bases and V by 4 bases; bases with no gene match: 11. CDR1 is GTSNPN and CDR2 is SVGIG in the germline V gene (reference sequence). The CDR3 sequence is CAWTPSGTGHYEQYF. DNA for the CDR3: TGTGCCTGGACCCCGTCCGGGACAGGACACTACGAGCAGTACTTC.

The rearrangement uses TRBV7-2 and TRBJ1-1, with D uncertain. Deletions cut 1 base from V and 2 bases from J, with 11 bases between. The CDR3 is 15 residues long. Germline V lookup: CDR1 SGHTA, CDR2 FQGNSA. The CDR3 reads CASSLERSGNTEAFF. The CDR3 nucleotides are TGTGCCAGCAGCTTAGAGAGATCAGGCAACACTGAAGCTTTCTTT.

The V and J genes are TRBV2 and TRBJ2-3; 7 bases match TRBD2. From germline, CDR1 is SNHLY and CDR2 FYNNEI. This CDR3 spans 13 amino acids. Trimming removed 8 bases from V and 8 bases from J; junction bases left unmatched: 10. The CDR3 DNA reads TGTGCCAGCGAGGGACCGACGGGGGGTACGCAGTATTTT. It is translated as CASEGPTGGTQYF.

This clone was counted once. The chain employs TRBV28 and TRBJ1-2; D may be TRBD1 (5 bases). V was shortened by 5 bases and J by 5 bases, with 12 bases between the two germline ends. Germline values: CDR1 MDHEN, CDR2 SYDVKM. The CDR3 is made up of 13 amino acids. CDR3: CASSSGTEYGYTF. Here the CDR3 DNA reads TGTGCCAGCAGTAGCGGGACGGAGTATGGCTACACCTTC.

This sequence joins TRBV6-4 and TRBJ1-2; TRBD1 matches 9 bases. Germline CDR1 is MRHNA and CDR2 is SNTAGT. V was pared by 5 bases and J by 4 bases, with 2 bases of the junction left unmatched. The CDR3 covers 13 residues. CDR3 residues: CASSLDRGYGYTF. DNA of the CDR3: TGTGCCAGCAGTTTGGACAGGGGCTATGGCTACACCTTC.

The chain employs TRBV9 and TRBJ2-3; D is uncertain. Germline CDR1 is SGDLS and CDR2 is YYNGEE. This CDR3 is 15 amino acids long. V was cut by 0 bases and J by 0 bases, with 8 bases left in between. The CDR3 DNA reads as TGTGCCAGCAGCGTAGAAGCTCCTAGCACAGATACGCAGTATTTT. Translating it yields CASSVEAPSTDTQYF.

This clone showed up just a few times. The chain combines TRBV6-5 with TRBJ2-5; D is ambiguous. Germline V gives CDR1 MNHEY, CDR2 SVGAGI. Between the trimmed V and J ends, which lost 7 bases and 5 bases, there was a span of 14 bases. The CDR3 totals 13 residues. CDR3 coding DNA: TGTGCCAGCAAGGCCCCTCAGAGGGAGACCCAGTACTTC. Amino acids: CASKAPQRETQYF.

The chain uses TRBV7-2 and TRBJ1-6, with D perhaps matching TRBD1 (5 bases). V was trimmed by 5 bases and J by 3 bases, leaving 11 bases between them. CDR1 and CDR2 (germline): SGHTA, FQGNSA. The CDR3 covers 15 residues. In nucleotides, the CDR3 is TGTGCCAGCAGCCCACAGGAATTCTATAATTCACCCCTCCACTTT. As protein: CASSPQEFYNSPLHF.

This chain links TRBV5-1 with TRBJ1-1, with a weak D call TRBD1 (5 bases). Germline CDR1 and CDR2: SGHRS and YFSETQ. The CDR3 consists of 15 residues. With 0 bases removed from V and 4 bases from J, the gap between germline ends came to 13 bases. CDR3 sequence (DNA): TGCGCCAGCAGCTTGGAAGGGAGCGGGGGCACTGAAGCTTTCTTT. This sequence encodes CASSLEGSGGTEAFF.

The chain is built from TRBV19 and TRBJ1-2; a possible D gene is TRBD1 (5 bases). The CDR3 contains 13 residues. V lost 3 bases and J 7 bases, leaving 12 bases between the germline ends. Germline values: CDR1 LNHDA, CDR2 SQIVND (reference sequence). CDR3 DNA: TGTGCCAGTAGTATTACTCAGGGTAGTGGCTACACCTTC. Translated: CASSITQGSGYTF.

V and J are TRBV7-9 and TRBJ1-1; 8 bases align to TRBD1. Germline CDR1 SEHNR, CDR2 FQNEAQ (reference sequence). Germline trimming cut 5 bases from V and 3 bases from J; bases unmatched to any gene: 5. The CDR3 sequence is 14 residues long. In nucleotides, the CDR3 is TGTGCCAGCAGCCCCCCGGACAGGGACACTGAAGCTTTCTTT. It translates to CASSPPDRDTEAFF.

The rearrangement uses TRBV5-1 and TRBJ1-6; no clear D gene. Germline V CDR1 and CDR2: SGHRS, YFSETQ. CDR3 size: 14 residues. Trimming cost V 0 bases and J 8 bases, with 9 bases left between them. CDR3 protein: CASSLGMADSPLHF. As DNA, the CDR3 is TGCGCCAGCAGCTTGGGGATGGCGGATTCACCCCTCCACTTT.

The V and J genes are TRBV30 and TRBJ2-1; 8 bases are shared with TRBD2. Germline V gives CDR1 GTSNPN, CDR2 SVGIG (reference sequence). The CDR3 extends over 14 amino acids. The ends lost 2 bases at V and 7 bases at J; junction bases unmatched: 7. The CDR3 DNA reads TGTGCCTGGAGTATGGCGGGGGGTTTGAATGAGCAGTTCTTC. Its translation: CAWSMAGGLNEQFF.

J is TRBJ1-2 and V is TRBV11-2; 9 nucleotides line up with TRBD1. Germline assignment: CDR1 SGHAT and CDR2 FQNNGV. The CDR3 has 14 residues. The trim removed 4 bases at V and 8 bases at J, leaving 8 bases unmatched. The CDR3 is CASSSPDRGVGYTF. CDR3 nucleotide sequence: TGTGCCAGCAGCTCTCCGGACAGGGGAGTCGGCTACACCTTC. The variable domain in full, completed from reference TRBV11-2 and TRBJ1-2, reads EAGVAQSPRYKIIEKRQSVAFWCNPISGHATLYWYQQILGQGPKLLIQFQNNGVVDDSQLPKDRFSAERLKGVDSTLKIQPAKLEDSAVYLCASSSPDRGVGYTFGSGTRLTVV.

The chain uses TRBV9 and TRBJ2-5, with D perhaps matching TRBD2 (6 bases). Germline V gene sequence: CDR1 SGDLS, CDR2 YYNGEE. The V end lost 3 bases, the J end lost 0 bases, and 12 bases lay between the germline ends. The CDR3 runs to 15 residues. CDR3 sequence: CASSGGAANQETQYF. As DNA, the CDR3 is TGTGCCAGCAGCGGCGGGGCAGCTAACCAAGAGACCCAGTACTTC.

V is TRBV30 and J is TRBJ1-1, with D maybe TRBD1 (5 bases). V was clipped by 4 bases and J by 6 bases, with 21 bases between them. This CDR3 has 15 amino acids. Germline-derived CDR1 and CDR2 are GTSNPN and SVGIG (reference sequence). The CDR3 DNA sequence: TGTGCCTGGAACCGCTACGGGGGGACCGGAGCTGAAGCTTTCTTT. The encoded protein is CAWNRYGGTGAEAFF.

This chain links TRBV27 with TRBJ2-5, with TRBD1 as a possible D gene (7 bases). CDR1 and CDR2 from the germline V gene are MNHEY and SMNVEV (reference sequence). V dropped 4 bases and J dropped 5 bases, with 17 bases sitting between them. CDR3 length: 15 residues. The chain's CDR3 is CASSSSPTGRETQYF. The CDR3 DNA reads TGTGCCAGCAGTTCCTCACCGACAGGGAGGGAGACCCAGTACTTC.

The chain has TRBV6-4 and TRBJ2-1, with 7 bases matching TRBD2. The CDR3 has 14 amino acids. Germline V gene data show CDR1 as MRHNA and CDR2 as SNTAGT. After removal of 6 bases from V and 7 bases from J, the junction contained 9 bases not matched to a gene. CDR3 loop: CASSPLWGGNEQFF. The CDR3 DNA follows: TGTGCCAGCAGCCCTTTGTGGGGGGGAAATGAGCAGTTCTTC.

The gene calls are TRBV5-1 and TRBJ1-2; TRBD1 matches 8 bases. Germline V gene sequence: CDR1 SGHRS, CDR2 YFSETQ. Trimming cost V 5 bases and J 6 bases; bases outside gene matches: 15. The CDR3 is 16 amino acids. The DNA for the CDR3 is TGCGCCAGCAGAAGAAGACCGGGACAGGAAAGCGATGGCTACACCTTC. It yields the protein CASRRRPGQESDGYTF.

This chain links TRBV4-1 with TRBJ2-3; 15 positions match TRBD2. Per germline, CDR1 MGHRA and CDR2 YSYEKL. With 8 bases clipped from V and 4 bases from J, the junction kept 13 bases outside the gene matches. The CDR3 runs to 18 residues. CDR3 DNA sequence: TGCGCCAGCTCCCCCCGGACTAGCGGGGGGGCCGAGGCAGATACGCAGTATTTT. Residues: CASSPRTSGGAEADTQYF.